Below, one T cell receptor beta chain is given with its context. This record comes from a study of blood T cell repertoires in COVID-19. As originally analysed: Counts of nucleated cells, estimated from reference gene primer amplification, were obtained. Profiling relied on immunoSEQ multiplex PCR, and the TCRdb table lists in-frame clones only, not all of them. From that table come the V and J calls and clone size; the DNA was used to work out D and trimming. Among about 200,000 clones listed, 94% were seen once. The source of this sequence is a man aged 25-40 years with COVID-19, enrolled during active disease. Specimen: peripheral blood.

This chain's CDR3 is CASSLGEGTSSYNEQFF. The CDR3 DNA reads TGTGCCAGCAGCTTAGGTGAAGGGACTAGCTCCTACAATGAGCAGTTCTTC. The rearrangement uses TRBV13 and TRBJ2-1, with TRBD2 identical over 8 bases. This CDR3 has 17 residues. Germline V lookup: CDR1 PRHDT, CDR2 FYEKMQ (reference sequence). The V gene end was trimmed by 0 bases and the J gene end by 0 bases; junction bases not matched to a gene: 4.